The 23 T cell receptor beta chains reported below all come from one sample, sequenced in a study of blood T cells in healthy people across ages. A second PCR of 7 to 11 cycles used a sample-barcoded 5' primer and a J-beta primer mix. TCRdb re-called the 5' RACE reads with MiXCR, one entry per CDR3 protein. This table holds some 900,000 distinct CDR3 sequences, about 48% found once. Sequencing was done on a sample of blood. All receptors derive from a young man in good health.

The chain recombines TRBV5-6 with TRBJ2-5; D gene ambiguous. Germline V gene data show CDR1 as SGHDT and CDR2 as YYEEEE. Trimming removed 4 bases at V and 4 bases at J, with 32 bases between. This CDR3 region has 20 residues. The CDR3 region has the DNA TGTGCCAGCAGCGAGAGATTAGCCAGCAGCTTGGGTTGGTCCGGAGAGACCCAGTACTTC. It translates to CASSERLASSLGWSGETQYF.

This rearrangement joins TRBV4-1 to TRBJ1-6, with D unresolved. The CDR3 spans 17 residues. The ends were cut back, 1 base at V and 4 bases at J, with 14 bases in the middle. CDR1 MGHRA and CDR2 YSYEKL come from the germline V gene. This chain's CDR3 is CASSQGPGRSYNSPLHF. Here the CDR3 DNA reads TGCGCCAGCAGCCAAGGGCCCGGACGGAGTTATAATTCACCCCTCCACTTT.

This clonotype was recorded a few times. The rearrangement links TRBV7-2 to TRBJ2-7; unclear D gene. This CDR3 is built from 14 residues. The V end lost 1 base, the J end lost 0 bases, and 7 bases lay between the germline ends. In germline, CDR1 is SGHTA, CDR2 FQGNSA. The CDR3 reads CASSLGYTSYEQYF. The CDR3 nucleotides are TGTGCCAGCAGCTTAGGCTACACCTCCTACGAGCAGTACTTC.

The chain joins TRBV12-3 or TRBV12-4 to TRBJ1-2; D call uncertain. The CDR3 contains 11 residues. Trimming took 7 bases from V and 7 from J, leaving 10 bases between them. Here the CDR3 reads CASTTRTGYTF. The CDR3, as DNA: TGTGCCAGCACAACCAGGACTGGCTACACCTTC.

V is TRBV20-1 and J is TRBJ2-5, with 9 bases that match TRBD2. This CDR3 region has 17 residues. The J segment lost 1 base and the V segment lost 0 bases, leaving 9 bases of the junction unmatched. Looked up from germline, CDR1 is DFQATT and CDR2 is SNEGSKA (reference sequence). The CDR3 DNA sequence: TGCAGTGCTAGAGATGCTTCTAGCGGGGCCCCCCAAGAGACCCAGTACTTC. It specifies CSARDASSGAPQETQYF.

This chain uses TRBV7-2 with TRBJ2-3; 8 bases line up with TRBD2. Germline V CDR1 and CDR2: SGHTA, FQGNSA. The CDR3 has 16 residues. Trimming removed 4 bases from V and 2 bases from J; junction bases left unmatched: 8. For the CDR3, the DNA is TGTGCCAGCAGCTACGGGGAGCGGGGGAACACAGATACGCAGTATTTT. Its protein product is CASSYGERGNTDTQYF.

As concerns this clonotype: A junction boundary mismatches the germline segment, possibly from a read error. The chain links TRBV4-3 to TRBJ2-2; D may correspond to TRBD1 or TRBD2 (5 bases each). Germline V gives CDR1 LGHNA, CDR2 YSLEER. The CDR3 has 13 amino acids. Here the CDR3 DNA reads TGCGCCAGCGGCCAAGGGGAGAGCGGGGAGCTGTTTTTT. Translated, it gives CASGQGESGELFF.

The V gene is TRBV6-2 or TRBV6-3, the J gene TRBJ2-1, with TRBD1 matching 8 bases. J lost 10 bases, V lost 5 bases, and 10 bases had no gene match. This CDR3 contains 14 residues. Germline values: CDR1 MNHEY, CDR2 SVGEGT. The CDR3 reads CASSGGQGWEEQFF. The CDR3 region has the DNA TGTGCCAGCAGTGGAGGACAGGGCTGGGAAGAGCAGTTCTTC.

A note on this clonotype: A much more abundant neighbour one base away suggests this may be a read error. This chain's CDR3 is CASSLGRGGNEQYF. The CDR3, as DNA: TGCGCCAGCAGCTTGGGTAGGGGCGGCAATGAGCAGTACTTC. This sequence joins TRBV5-1 and TRBJ2-7; possible D gene TRBD1, 5 bases. Germline V lookup: CDR1 SGHRS, CDR2 YFSETQ. The CDR3 is 14 residues long. Trimming removed 0 bases from V and 7 bases from J, with 14 bases in between.

A few counts support this clonotype. The J gene is TRBJ1-2, the V gene TRBV7-9; no definite D call. The germline V gene encodes CDR1 SEHNR and CDR2 FQNEAQ (reference sequence). The CDR3 consists of 15 residues. The germline V and J ends were trimmed by 4 bases and 1 base, with 13 bases remaining between them. Here the CDR3 reads CASSSYSTLNYGYTF. The CDR3 DNA follows: TGTGCCAGCAGCTCGTACAGTACACTTAACTATGGCTACACCTTC.

This clonotype was seen a few times. The rearrangement joins TRBV30 to TRBJ1-5; D not certain. The germline V gene encodes CDR1 GTSNPN and CDR2 SVGIG (reference sequence). CDR3 length: 14 amino acids. The ends were cut back, 1 base at V and 0 bases at J, with 7 bases in the middle. This CDR3 is CAWSDGISNQPQHF. The CDR3 DNA sequence: TGTGCCTGGAGTGACGGCATTAGCAATCAGCCCCAGCATTTT.

The chain has TRBV5-5 and TRBJ1-1, with TRBD1 identical over 11 bases. The ends lost 4 bases at V and 7 bases at J; junction bases unmatched: 9. Germline assignment: CDR1 SGHKS and CDR2 YYEKEE (reference sequence). This CDR3 spans 15 amino acids. CDR3 in DNA: TGTGCCAGCAGCCGAGCCGGGACAGGGGGGATTGAAGCTTTCTTT. As protein: CASSRAGTGGIEAFF.

To note about this clonotype: A much larger clone differs by one base, so this may be a read error. The chain couples TRBV5-1 to TRBJ2-5; no reliable D call. The J call may be faulty, since TRBJ2-7 better matches the DNA end. Germline CDR1 is SGHRS and CDR2 is YFSETQ. The CDR3 spans 13 residues. Here the CDR3 reads CASWGITTNEQYF. CDR3 bases: TGCGCCAGCTGGGGTATCACAACTAACGAGCAGTACTTC.

Points on this clonotype: Germline is not matched at one junction end, which may reflect a read error. The chain couples TRBV28 to TRBJ1-6; D possibly corresponds to TRBD1 (5 bases). Per germline, CDR1 MDHEN and CDR2 SYDVKM. The CDR3 runs 15 residues. Here the CDR3 DNA reads TGTGTCAGCAATCCCTTGAGGGGTGGAAATTCACCCCTCCACTTT. Residues: CVSNPLRGGNSPLHF.

The V and J genes are TRBV4-1 and TRBJ2-6; 8 bases fit TRBD1. V gave up 3 bases and J gave up 0 bases; unmatched junction bases: 4. The CDR3 length is 17 residues. CDR1 is MGHRA, CDR2 YSYEKL, per germline. The CDR3 DNA follows: TGCGCCAGCAGCCAGGAGACAGGGGCCTCTGGGGCCAACGTCCTGACTTTC. Its translation: CASSQETGASGANVLTF.

V is TRBV10-3 and J is TRBJ1-2; D remains ambiguous. The CDR3 totals 11 residues. Germline values: CDR1 ENHRY, CDR2 SYGVKD. V was shortened by 11 bases and J by 0 bases, with 7 bases between the two germline ends. The CDR3 DNA reads as TGTGCCGCGGGAGCTAACTATGGCTACACCTTC. This gives the protein CAAGANYGYTF.

V and J are TRBV20-1 and TRBJ1-5; a weak D match, TRBD1 (5 bases). The CDR3 totals 13 residues. Trimming removed 3 bases from V and 4 bases from J, with 10 bases in between. Looked up from germline, CDR1 is DFQATT and CDR2 is SNEGSKA (reference sequence). The CDR3 here is CSASEQGNQPQHF. Here the CDR3 DNA reads TGCAGTGCTAGTGAGCAGGGTAATCAGCCCCAGCATTTT.

The genes are TRBV6-5 and TRBJ1-5; a weak D match, TRBD1 (6 bases). The germline gives CDR1 MNHEY, CDR2 SVGAGI. V was trimmed by 1 base and J by 2 bases, leaving 18 bases between them. The CDR3 covers 18 residues. The CDR3: CASSYLGTGGRGNQPQHF. The CDR3 region has the DNA TGTGCCAGCAGTTACTTGGGGACCGGGGGGCGAGGCAATCAGCCCCAGCATTTT.

This clonotype was seen more than once but under ten times. This sequence joins TRBV7-2 and TRBJ2-1; 9 nucleotides line up with TRBD1. Germline V gives CDR1 SGHTA, CDR2 FQGNSA. The junction had 6 bases not matched to a gene; V was cut back by 4 bases and J by 5 bases. CDR3 length: 15 amino acids. CDR3 protein: CASSSRDRENNEQFF. The CDR3 DNA reads as TGTGCCAGCAGCTCCCGGGACAGGGAGAACAATGAGCAGTTCTTC.

The J gene is TRBJ2-7, the V gene TRBV3-1, with D perhaps matching TRBD1 (6 bases). With 5 bases removed from V and 3 bases from J, the gap between germline ends came to 14 bases. The CDR3 runs to 14 residues. Per the germline V gene, CDR1 is LGHDT and CDR2 is YNNKEL (reference sequence). CDR3 region: CASSSRQAFYEQYF. The CDR3 nucleotides are TGTGCCAGCAGCTCCCGACAGGCTTTCTACGAGCAGTACTTC.

The chain joins TRBV4-2 to TRBJ2-1; D gene unclear. The better agreement between TRBJ2-7 and the DNA end casts doubt on the J call. The germline CDR1 and CDR2 sequences are LGHNA and YNFKEQ. The length of the CDR3 is 15 residues. The CDR3 nucleotides read TGTGCCAGCAGGCGAGAACTATACAACTCTCGGGAGCAGTACTTC. Translating gives CASRRELYNSREQYF.

This clonotype was observed a few times. The V and J genes are TRBV2 and TRBJ2-6, with 8 bases matching TRBD1. V lost 4 bases, J lost 0 bases, and 5 bases stayed unmatched. CDR3 size: 17 residues. The germline CDR1 and CDR2 sequences are SNHLY and FYNNEI. The CDR3 loop reads CASSAGTGRSGANVLTF. The DNA for the CDR3 is TGTGCCAGCAGTGCTGGGACAGGTCGCTCTGGGGCCAACGTCCTGACTTTC. The full variable domain, completed using reference TRBV2 and TRBJ2-6, is EPEVTQTPSHQVTQMGQEVILRCVPISNHLYFYWYRQILGQKVEFLVSFYNNEISEKSEIFDDQFSVERPDGSNFTLKIRSTKLEDSAMYFCASSAGTGRSGANVLTFGAGSRLTVL.

This clonotype was observed at least ten times. The chain combines TRBV29-1 with TRBJ1-1; D gene unclear. CDR1 is SQVTM and CDR2 is ANQGSEA in the germline V gene. The CDR3 is 16 residues long. V lost 8 bases, J lost 0 bases, and 22 bases lay in between. This CDR3 reads CSSLSEVAWLNTEAFF. The DNA of the CDR3 is TGCAGCTCTTTGAGCGAGGTTGCATGGTTGAACACTGAAGCTTTCTTT.